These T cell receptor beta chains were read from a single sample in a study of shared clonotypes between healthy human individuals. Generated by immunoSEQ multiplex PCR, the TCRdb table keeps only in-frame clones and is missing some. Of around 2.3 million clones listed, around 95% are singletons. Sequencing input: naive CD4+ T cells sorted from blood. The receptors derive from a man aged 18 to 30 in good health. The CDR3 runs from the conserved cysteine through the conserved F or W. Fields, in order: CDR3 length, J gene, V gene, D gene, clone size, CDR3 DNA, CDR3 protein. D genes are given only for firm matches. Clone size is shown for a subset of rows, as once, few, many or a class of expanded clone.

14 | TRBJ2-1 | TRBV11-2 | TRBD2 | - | TGTGCCAGCAGCTTTACTAGCGGGAACCATGAGCAGTTCTTC | CASSFTSGNHEQFF
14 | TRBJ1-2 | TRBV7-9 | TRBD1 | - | TGTGCCAGCAGCTTTTCGGGACAGCTTTATGGCTACACCTTC | CASSFSGQLYGYTF
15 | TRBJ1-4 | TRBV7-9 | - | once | TGTGCCAGCAGCTCCGCCGGGACAATTAATGAAAAACTGTTTTTT | CASSSAGTINEKLFF
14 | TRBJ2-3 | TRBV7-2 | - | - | TGTGCCAGCAGCTCCGAGGGGTCTACAGATACGCAGTATTTT | CASSSEGSTDTQYF
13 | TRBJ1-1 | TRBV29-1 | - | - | TGCAGCGTTAGGGGACGTATGAACACTGAAGCTTTCTTT | CSVRGRMNTEAFF
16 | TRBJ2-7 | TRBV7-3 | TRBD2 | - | TGTGCCAGCAGCTTAAGGGGGTCTAGCGGTCACTACGAGCAGTACTTC | CASSLRGSSGHYEQYF
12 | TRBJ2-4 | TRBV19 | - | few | TGTGCCAGTAGTATACCAGGAAACATTCAGTACTTC | CASSIPGNIQYF
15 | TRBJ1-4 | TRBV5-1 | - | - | TGCGCCAGCAGCTTGAGCCCAGGGAGTCCTGAAAAACTGTTTTTT | CASSLSPGSPEKLFF
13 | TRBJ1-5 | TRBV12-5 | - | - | TGTGCTAGTGGTTTGACTCAGGGGCAGCCCCAGCATTTT | CASGLTQGQPQHF
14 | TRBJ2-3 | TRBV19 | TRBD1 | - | TGTGCCAGCGGCGACAGGGGTATAACAGATACGCAGTATTTT | CASGDRGITDTQYF
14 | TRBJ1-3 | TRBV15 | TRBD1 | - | TGTGCCACCAGCTACGGGACAGAGATAAACACCATATATTTT | CATSYGTEINTIYF
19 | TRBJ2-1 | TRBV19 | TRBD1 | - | TGTGCCAGTAGTCCGTGGTCCGACGGGACAGCTAGCTCCTACAATGAGCAGTTCTTC | CASSPWSDGTASSYNEQFF
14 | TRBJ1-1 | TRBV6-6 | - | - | TGTGCCAGCACCGAGGTCGGGAGAGGGACTGAAGCTTTCTTT | CASTEVGRGTEAFF
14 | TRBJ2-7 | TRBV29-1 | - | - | TGCAGCGTTTCCTTGGAGACTGTGACCTACGAGCAGTACTTC | CSVSLETVTYEQYF